This TCR beta chain emerged from a study of tumor-infiltrating lymphocytes in localized non-small cell lung cancer. The study, taken as a whole, reports: Different pieces of the same tissue were used for each assay. Tumor T-cell fraction from TCR sequencing was not associated with recurrence-free survival (p = 0.61).

TCRdb's copy holds only in-frame clones and misses some; the assay was immunoSEQ multiplex PCR. The table includes tens of thousands of clones, 73% detected once. Germline assignment: CDR1 SGHAT and CDR2 FQNNGV. The V and J ends lost 5 bases and 4 bases, in that order; junction bases with no gene match: 2. The CDR3 is 13 residues long. This clone appeared a few times. What it binds is not known. The rearrangement links TRBV11-2 to TRBJ1-5, with 7 bases matching TRBD1. Material: lung tumor tissue. The receptor comes from a human donor with non-small cell lung cancer. The CDR3 bases are TGTGCCAGCAGCGACAGGGTTAATCAGCCCCAGCATTTT. Translated, it gives CASSDRVNQPQHF.